This record covers a single T cell receptor beta chain. This clonotype has just one count. What antigen it recognizes has not been identified. No much larger clone is present one base from it, and per-base qualities are unavailable. One read is thin evidence. The run used an Illumina NovaSeq 6000. Using 5'RACE with constant-segment primers, TCRalpha and TCRbeta cDNA libraries were constructed, with sample barcodes and unique molecular identifiers added in the process. RNA was extracted from every sample with Trizol reagent. Library amplification was performed in two PCR steps, and a second sample barcode and Illumina TruSeq adapters were introduced in the second step. Libraries were sequenced on an Illumina NovaSeq with 2 x 150 bp paired-end reads. In the original analysis: With migec v1.2.7, reads were demultiplexed and then collapsed into UMI-guided consensus sequences. Using mixcr v2.1.11, UMI consensuses were aligned to TRA and TRB V and J templates and then assembled into clonotypes. A clonotype was counted as expanded or contracted only when both edgeR and NoisET called the clonotype significant, with the noise models trained on biological replicates. For edgeR calls, the thresholds were a false discovery rate-adjusted p below 0.01 and a log2 fold-change of 1. PCA with hierarchical clustering of max-normalized trajectories of the 1000 most abundant clonotypes was used as exploratory dynamics analysis. Each responding clone was given a CD4 or CD8 phenotype based on the CD4+ and CD8+ repertoires, which had been sequenced separately. Using fastp at Q25 and MiXCR, TCRdb reprocessed the public reads and kept productive beta chains. Rows matching on CDR3 protein sequence are summarized as one entry with the most common DNA and genes. The V and J calls come from TCRdb's annotation, not from the publication. For this sample the table gives 80,000 to 90,000 distinct CDR3 sequences, of which 20% to 30% were detected only once. Over 40% of the sample rests with the top ten.

The CDR3 numbers 15 residues from cysteine through phenylalanine. CDR3 DNA only is kept here, 45 bases in frame from base 1. The germline V gene (reference sequence) provides CDR1 DFQATT and CDR2 SNEGSKA. V is pared back by 3 bases and J by 6 bases, with 20 bases lying between the germline termini. PBMCs were isolated by Ficoll-Paque density gradient centrifugation. The data were obtained in a study of T-cell memory formation after mild COVID-19 (dated by TCRdb to 2020 to 2022). A note on the overall study: TCR sequence clusters from the two donors were largely donor specific. Longitudinal TCRalpha and TCRbeta repertoire sequencing tracked T-cell clones expanding and contracting after mild COVID-19 in two donors. The cohort was made up of two young adult volunteers, one female and one male, who were previously healthy. What the study reported, not specific to this receptor: The study included only a couple of mild cases, and larger cohorts that include severe cases with pre-infection samples were judged to be necessary. Contracting CD4+ clones were found mainly in CM and EM memory subsets, while CD8+ clones were enriched in EMRA. From day 15 to 85, contracting clones showed balanced CD4/CD8 phenotypes, whereas a second wave of clones that expanded from day 15 to 37 leaned towards CD4+. The detection of some responding clones in pre-infection memory suggests that pre-existing cross-reactive memory T cells joined the SARS-CoV-2 response. SARS-CoV-2 specificity was not confirmed for the second-wave clones peaking on day 37.

This chain is built from TRBV20-1 and TRBJ1-1, and possibly TRBD1, on 6 matching bases. The sample was PBMCs or a T cell subset sorted from them (not recorded which). The sequence was collected from a man aged 18 to 30 who had mild COVID-19 (a few samples of this study predate the infection). The sample titles of this study are shuffled in the database, so cell type and time point are left out; the donor was told from shared clones. The CDR3: CSASIPGRGLAEAFF. At the DNA level, the sequence is TGCAGTGCTAGTATACCCGGCAGGGGATTGGCTGAAGCTTTCTTT.